This TCR beta chain was sequenced in a study of CXCR3-negative and CXCR3-positive naive CD8 T cells. It was by 5' RACE with UMI labels that the TRB cDNA libraries were prepared. With the 5' RACE reads reprocessed, TCRdb shows one record per CDR3 protein and no DNA. The record lists some 64,000 distinct CDR3 sequences, of which the ten most abundant hold under 0.9%. Germline-derived CDR1 and CDR2 are SQVTM and ANQGSEA. The CDR3 is made up of 17 amino acids. A word on this clonotype: Its antigen is undetermined.

Study findings and constraints: CXCR3-positive naive cells had more hydrophobic TRB CDR3s than CXCR3-negative naive cells.

The chain carries TRBV29-1 and TRBJ2-1; with no DNA, the TCRdb D assignment of TRBD2 cannot be verified. The material sequenced was naive CXCR3+ CD8+ T cells from blood. The subset was: CD45RO-CCR7+CD27+CD95- naive CD8+ T cells expressing CXCR3 (TNR3+). The source of this sequence is a human donor in good health. Some clones in this sample may be carry-over from other donors' samples. The CDR3 loop reads CSAEPGLAGRVYNEQFF.